One sample yielded the 19 T cell receptor beta chains listed below, sequenced in a study of blood T cell repertoires in COVID-19. This table comes from immunoSEQ multiplex PCR, and its TCRdb copy is limited to in-frame clones, with some not included. The table lists a few hundred thousand clones, 82% of them singletons. Sequencing was carried out using PBMCs or T cells enriched from blood (not recorded which). The receptors were gathered from a woman in her sixties who had recovered from COVID-19.

J is TRBJ1-6 and V is TRBV19, with D possibly matching TRBD1 (5 bases). Germline CDR1 LNHDA, CDR2 SQIVND (reference sequence). Trimming cost V 3 bases and J 1 base, with 10 bases left between them. The CDR3 contains 16 residues. The CDR3 coding sequence is TGTGCCAGTAGTATCGGGGACTTTTCCTATAATTCACCCCTCCACTTT. It specifies CASSIGDFSYNSPLHF.

V usage is TRBV2 and J usage is TRBJ1-2; D gene uncertain. Germline V CDR1 and CDR2: SNHLY, FYNNEI. The germline V and J ends were trimmed by 5 bases and 2 bases, with 12 bases remaining between them. The CDR3 runs to 14 residues. CDR3 coding DNA: TGTGCCAGCAGTAAACGGGATCTAAACTATGGCTACACCTTC. This codes for CASSKRDLNYGYTF.

The J gene is TRBJ1-4, the V gene TRBV2; maybe TRBD1 (6 bases). This CDR3 contains 13 residues. The V end lost 7 bases, the J end lost 7 bases, and 13 bases lay between the germline ends. The germline V gene encodes CDR1 SNHLY and CDR2 FYNNEI. The chain's CDR3 is CASNRDKGEKLFF. In DNA form, the CDR3 reads TGTGCCAGCAATCGGGACAAAGGTGAAAAACTGTTTTTT.

The chain joins TRBV12-2 to TRBJ2-2; TRBD1 was called by the table and not checked on the DNA. TRBV12-2 is a known pseudogene. The CDR3 runs to 16 residues. As DNA, the CDR3 is TGTGCAAGTCGTTACGTACACCCGTTAAACACCGGGGAGCTGTTTTTT. This sequence encodes CASRYVHPLNTGELFF.

This chain links TRBV25-1 with TRBJ1-1, with D uncertain. Germline CDR1 MGHDK, CDR2 SYGVNS. The V end lost 4 bases, the J end lost 3 bases, and 9 bases lay between the germline ends. The CDR3 spans 13 residues. The CDR3 is CASSVAGYTEAFF. The CDR3 DNA follows: TGTGCCAGCAGTGTAGCCGGGTACACTGAAGCTTTCTTT. The whole variable domain, remainder taken from reference TRBV25-1 and TRBJ1-1, is EADIYQTPRYLVIGTGKKITLECSQTMGHDKMYWYQQDPGMELHLIHYSYGVNSTEKGDLSSESTVSRIRTEHFPLTLESARPSHTSQYLCASSVAGYTEAFFGQGTRLTVV.

CDR3 bases: TGTGCCATCAGACTAGCGGGAGGCGAGACCCAGTACTTC. Translation: CAIRLAGGETQYF. V gene TRBV10-3 combines with J gene TRBJ2-5; 12 positions match TRBD2. From germline, CDR1 is ENHRY and CDR2 SYGVKD. This CDR3 has 13 residues. Losses at the gene ends were 6 bases for V and 5 bases for J; bases not matched to a gene: 1.

The chain recombines TRBV11-2 with TRBJ2-3, with TRBD1 identical over 8 bases. The CDR3 consists of 15 residues. Looked up from germline, CDR1 is SGHAT and CDR2 is FQNNGV. V lost 3 bases, J lost 2 bases, and 4 bases stayed unmatched. The CDR3 bases are TGTGCCAGCAGCTTGACAGGGGCCCACACAGATACGCAGTATTTT. This translates into CASSLTGAHTDTQYF.

The chain joins TRBV7-8 to TRBJ1-1; unclear D gene. V lost 3 bases and J lost 1, with 12 bases in between. Looked up from germline, CDR1 is SGHVS and CDR2 is FQNEAQ. The CDR3 runs 15 residues. CDR3 amino acids: CASSFQFLTNTEAFF. The CDR3, as DNA: TGTGCCAGCAGCTTCCAGTTCTTAACGAACACTGAAGCTTTCTTT.

This chain joins TRBV9 and TRBJ1-1, with D uncertain. Germline CDR1 reads SGDLS; CDR2 reads YYNGEE. The V end was cut by 4 bases, the J end by 3 bases, with 13 bases between. CDR3 length: 14 residues. The CDR3 sequence is CASSPIMGYTEAFF. The CDR3 nucleotides read TGTGCCAGCAGCCCGATCATGGGCTACACTGAAGCTTTCTTT.

The rearrangement uses TRBV7-9 and TRBJ1-1, with D perhaps matching TRBD1 (5 bases). The CDR3 has 13 amino acids. Germline V gene lookup returns CDR1 SEHNR and CDR2 FQNEAQ (reference sequence). V lost 4 bases, J lost 4 bases, and 10 bases lay in between. CDR3 loop: CASSYQGRTEAFF. The CDR3 DNA follows: TGTGCCAGCAGCTACCAGGGTCGCACTGAAGCTTTCTTT.

V usage is TRBV5-6 and J usage is TRBJ2-3; TRBD1 agrees at 8 bases. This CDR3 has 14 amino acids. Per germline, CDR1 SGHDT and CDR2 YYEEEE. The V and J ends lost 5 bases and 5 bases, in that order; junction bases with no gene match: 7. CDR3 bases: TGTGCCAGCAGGTCGACAGGGGCGAAAGATACGCAGTATTTT. It yields the protein CASRSTGAKDTQYF.

This rearrangement joins TRBV5-6 to TRBJ2-2, with D perhaps matching TRBD1 (6 bases). Germline assignment: CDR1 SGHDT and CDR2 YYEEEE. V was cut by 0 bases and J by 4 bases, with 19 bases left in between. The CDR3 consists of 18 residues. The CDR3 DNA reads as TGTGCCAGCAGCTTGGCCGCACAGGGTTATGGAGGCACCGGGGAGCTGTTTTTT. The encoded protein is CASSLAAQGYGGTGELFF.

V and J are TRBV19 and TRBJ1-3; D unresolved. From germline, CDR1 is LNHDA and CDR2 SQIVND (reference sequence). This CDR3 region has 17 residues. Trimming left V 3 bases short and J 0 bases short, with 15 bases between. For the CDR3, the DNA is TGTGCCAGTAGTATGGCGGGGAGGGCGGTCTCTGGAAACACCATATATTTT. The encoded protein is CASSMAGRAVSGNTIYF.

Only one count was recorded for this clone. This sequence joins TRBV18 and TRBJ1-1, with D maybe TRBD1 (5 bases). This CDR3 is built from 12 residues. The V gene lost 5 bases and the J gene lost 4 bases, with 8 bases spanning the gap. Germline CDR1 KGHSH, CDR2 LQKENI. CDR3 region: CASSGGGTEAFF. The CDR3 DNA sequence: TGTGCCAGCTCAGGGGGAGGCACTGAAGCTTTCTTT. The whole variable domain, filled in from reference TRBV18 and TRBJ1-1, reads NAGVMQNPRHLVRRRGQEARLRCSPMKGHSHVYWYRQLPEEGLKFMVYLQKENIIDESGMPKERFSAEFPKEGPSILRIQQVVRGDSAAYFCASSGGGTEAFFGQGTRLTVV.

The chain has TRBV7-3 and TRBJ1-2, with D possibly matching TRBD1 (5 bases). Germline V gene data show CDR1 as SGHTA and CDR2 as FQGTGA. Trimming removed 0 bases from V and 8 bases from J, with 10 bases in between. The CDR3 length is 13 residues. This CDR3 is CASSLTSSGGYTF. CDR3 nucleotides: TGTGCCAGCAGCTTAACTAGTTCAGGGGGCTACACCTTC.

The V gene is TRBV10-3, the J gene TRBJ2-3; perhaps TRBD2 as D (6 bases). Trimming removed 6 bases at V and 0 bases at J, with 10 bases between. Germline V gene sequence: CDR1 ENHRY, CDR2 SYGVKD. This CDR3 region has 14 residues. CDR3 nucleotide sequence: TGTGCCATCAGGACCGGGACTAGCACAGATACGCAGTATTTT. Translation: CAIRTGTSTDTQYF.

J is TRBJ1-5 and V is TRBV7-8; 9 nucleotides align to TRBD1. Germline trimming cut 7 bases from V and 5 bases from J; bases unmatched to any gene: 18. This CDR3 comprises 18 residues. Germline-derived CDR1 and CDR2 are SGHVS and FQNEAQ. The CDR3 DNA reads TGTGCCAGCACCCAGGGACGAGGACAGGGGTGGGCGGATCAGCCCCAGCATTTT. This gives the protein CASTQGRGQGWADQPQHF.

This chain uses TRBV29-1 with TRBJ2-7; 11 bases fit TRBD1. Trimming took 7 bases from V and 3 from J; bases not matched to a gene: 5. CDR1 is SQVTM, CDR2 ANQGSEA, per germline. This CDR3 has 13 amino acids. CDR3 DNA: TGCAGCGCTGTGGGACAGGGGGGCTACGAGCAGTACTTC. Translated, it gives CSAVGQGGYEQYF.

The chain joins TRBV11-2 to TRBJ1-1; D is perhaps TRBD1 (5 bases). Germline V gene lookup returns CDR1 SGHAT and CDR2 FQNNGV. V lost 9 bases to trimming and J lost 0 bases, with 11 bases between them. The CDR3 covers 13 residues. CDR3 nucleotides: TGTGCCAGTCGAAGGGGTGTGAACACTGAAGCTTTCTTT. As protein: CASRRGVNTEAFF.